This T cell receptor (beta chain) was recovered during a study of blood T cell repertoires in COVID-19. CDR3 length: 19 amino acids. The germline CDR1 and CDR2 sequences are MGHRA and YSYEKL. The ends lost 2 bases at V and 2 bases at J; junction bases unmatched: 8. Libraries were prepared by immunoSEQ multiplex PCR; TCRdb keeps only in-frame clonotypes and omits some of them. The sample lists 260,000 or so clones, around 85% occurring once. Recruitment covered 25 or so US areas and drew participants whose ages spanned about 18 to 95 years. Two negative PCRs, clearance, or symptom resolution characterized the recovered Cohort 3 donors.

This chain uses TRBV4-1 with TRBJ2-1; 14 bases match TRBD2. The sequenced material came from PBMCs or T cells enriched from blood (not recorded which). The source is a woman between 50 and 59 years old who had recovered from COVID-19. The CDR3 is CASSQSGTSGGLTYNEQFF. DNA for the CDR3: TGCGCCAGCAGCCAATCCGGGACTAGCGGGGGCCTAACCTACAATGAGCAGTTCTTC.